This is a list of T cell receptor beta chains from one sample in a study of control samples from healthy donors and cancer patients. Assay: immunoSEQ multiplex PCR; the TCRdb copy retains only in-frame clones and omits some. The data hold about 160,000 clones, with roughly 94% observed a single time. The sample consisted of blood. The receptors stem from a middle-aged woman in good health. CDR3s include the opening cysteine and the closing phenylalanine or tryptophan. A D gene is named only where the DNA matches it firmly. Clone size is stated in some rows and not others, as once, few, many or a class when expanded.

TGTGCCAGCAGCTTAAGTCAGAAGGCTAGTGAAGCTTTCTTT CASSLSQKASEAFF - TRBJ1-1 - TRBV7-9
TGTGCCAGTGCGGGACAGAAAGATTCACCCCTCCACTTT CASAGQKDSPLHF - TRBJ1-6 TRBD1 TRBV19
TGTGCCAGCAGGGAGTCGACCGCGCGCTCTGGAAACACCATATATTTT CASRESTARSGNTIYF - TRBJ1-3 - TRBV2
TGTGCTAGTGGTTTGGTACTGGTTACTGGGAGCAATCAGCCCCAGCATTTT CASGLVLVTGSNQPQHF - TRBJ1-5 - TRBV12-5
TGTGCCCACCGGGGGAGGGGGACTGAAGCTTTCTTT CAHRGRGTEAFF - TRBJ1-1 - TRBV10-3
TGTGCCAGCAGTGAAGCTGGGTACACTGAAGCTTTCTTT CASSEAGYTEAFF - TRBJ1-1 - TRBV2
TGTGCCAGCAGCTTGTCCGTAAACAATGAGCAGTTCTTC CASSLSVNNEQFF - TRBJ2-1 - TRBV7-6
TGTGCCAGCAGCCGCGGACTAGCGGGGGGGCAATTCAACACCGGGGAGCTGTTTTTT CASSRGLAGGQFNTGELFF - TRBJ2-2 TRBD2 TRBV7-2
TGCGCCAGCAGCGGCCAGGACAGCCTGGCCTACGAGCAGTACTTC CASSGQDSLAYEQYF - TRBJ2-7 - TRBV5-1
TGTGCCAGCAGCTCCACCGGGACAGCTGGAAACACCATATATTTT CASSSTGTAGNTIYF - TRBJ1-3 TRBD1 TRBV11-2
TGTGCCAGCAGTTACCCAGGTACGGCCCAGCATTTT CASSYPGTAQHF - TRBJ1-5 - TRBV6-2/TRBV6-3
TGCGCCAGCAGCACCTCGACAGGTTCAAGCTCCTACAATGAGCAGTTCTTC CASSTSTGSSSYNEQFF - TRBJ2-1 - TRBV5-1
TGTGCCAGCAGCCAAGATCTACTGATCACCGGGGAGCTGTTTTTT CASSQDLLITGELFF - TRBJ2-2 - TRBV4-2
TGTGCCAGCAGCCCTACAGGTACTGAAGCTTTCTTT CASSPTGTEAFF - TRBJ1-1 - TRBV3-1/TRBV3-2
TGCGCCAGCAGCCCGGAGGTTGCAACTAATGAAAAACTGTTTTTT CASSPEVATNEKLFF - TRBJ1-4 - TRBV5-1
TGTGCCAGCAGCCGCCCGGGGTCAGGGCTAGCCTACGAGCAGTACTTC CASSRPGSGLAYEQYF - TRBJ2-7 - TRBV2
TGTGCCAGTAGTACCCAAGGGAGGCCGTGGGCTGAAGCTTTCTTT CASSTQGRPWAEAFF - TRBJ1-1 - TRBV19
TGTGCCAGCAGCCAAGATTACCGTGGAGATACGCAGTATTTT CASSQDYRGDTQYF - TRBJ2-3 - TRBV4-2
TGTGCCAGTAGTAGGACAGGGTTAGGAGAGACCCAGTACTTC CASSRTGLGETQYF - TRBJ2-5 TRBD1 TRBV19
TGTGCCAGCAGTGAAGGCAGGGGGCGGGAGCAGTACTTC CASSEGRGREQYF few TRBJ2-7 TRBD1 TRBV2
TGTGCCTGGAGTGTCGGGGGGGCAGATACGCAGTATTTT CAWSVGGADTQYF - TRBJ2-3 TRBD2 TRBV30
TGCGCCAGCAGCTCAGATACCTCCTCCTACGAGCAGTACTTC CASSSDTSSYEQYF - TRBJ2-7 - TRBV5-1
TGTGCCAGCAGCCAAGAATCGGGCAGTCAAGAGACCCAGTACTTC CASSQESGSQETQYF few TRBJ2-5 - TRBV3-1/TRBV3-2
TGTGCCAGCAGCCTCGAGGGGGGGATCGGGTTAACTGAAGCTTTCTTT CASSLEGGIGLTEAFF - TRBJ1-1 - TRBV11-2
TGTGCCAGCAGCGGCACAGGGAGCTCCTACAATGAGCAGTTCTTC CASSGTGSSYNEQFF - TRBJ2-1 - TRBV9
TGCGCCAGCAGCCCCGAAAGCACAGTTAACTATGGCTACACCTTC CASSPESTVNYGYTF - TRBJ1-2 - TRBV4-1
TGCGCCAGCAGCCGATGGAAGAAAGAAAAACTGTTTTTT CASSRWKKEKLFF - TRBJ1-4 - TRBV4-1
TGTGCCAGCAGCTTAGCGAATCCCAACCGACCCTACAATGAGCAGTTCTTC CASSLANPNRPYNEQFF - TRBJ2-1 - TRBV7-2
TGTGCCAGCAGCGTAGCGGGAGGGCGGATTGATACGCAGTATTTT CASSVAGGRIDTQYF - TRBJ2-3 TRBD2 TRBV25-1
TGTGCCAGCCGTGGGAGGGCCGGGGAGCTGTTTTTT CASRGRAGELFF - TRBJ2-2 TRBD2 TRBV6-6
TGTGCCAGCAGCGTAGGGCAGGGCACTGAAGCTTTCTTT CASSVGQGTEAFF once TRBJ1-1 - TRBV7-9
TGTGCCAGCAGTGAAGCGCGAGGGGGCTCTGGAAACACCATATATTTT CASSEARGGSGNTIYF few TRBJ1-3 - TRBV2
TGTGCCAGCAGACCCCTGGGAAGTGAAAAACTGTTTTTT CASRPLGSEKLFF - TRBJ1-4 - TRBV12-3/TRBV12-4
TGTGCCACCAGCAGAGACAACAGGGTCCCTAACTATGGCTACACCTTC CATSRDNRVPNYGYTF - TRBJ1-2 - TRBV15
TGCGCCAGCAGCCAAGATTTACCAGCAACAGGTGGAAACACCATATATTTT CASSQDLPATGGNTIYF - TRBJ1-3 - TRBV4-3
TGTGCCAGCAGTTCAGCTACAGGGGTGAACACTGAAGCTTTCTTT CASSSATGVNTEAFF - TRBJ1-1 TRBD1 TRBV27
TGTGCCAGCAGCTCCCCAGACAGGTCGAATTCACCCCTCCACTTT CASSSPDRSNSPLHF - TRBJ1-6 - TRBV7-9
TGTGCCAGCAGTTATATGGGGGGACTAGCGGGGGAGACCCAGTACTTC CASSYMGGLAGETQYF - TRBJ2-5 TRBD2 TRBV6-2/TRBV6-3
TGTGCCAGCAGCCCCCAACAGGGCAACTCCTACGAGCAGTACTTC CASSPQQGNSYEQYF once TRBJ2-7 - TRBV13
TGTGCCAGCGGCAGCGGAGCTAACTATGGCTACACCTTC CASGSGANYGYTF - TRBJ1-2 - TRBV12-3/TRBV12-4
TGTGCCAGCAGCCAAGTACTCGGCCGGGAAGCTTTCTTT CASSQVLGREAFF - TRBJ1-1 - TRBV14
TGCGCCAGCCGGGGATGGACAGGGAGTAACGAGCAGTACTTC CASRGWTGSNEQYF - TRBJ2-7 TRBD1 TRBV10-2
TGTGCCAGCAGCCCTTGGACGGATAACTATGGCTACACCTTC CASSPWTDNYGYTF - TRBJ1-2 - TRBV7-9
TGTGCCAGCAGCTGGGGACAGAGACTAGCGGCTCAAGAGACCCAGTACTTC CASSWGQRLAAQETQYF once TRBJ2-5 TRBD2 TRBV7-9
TGTGCCAGCAGCTTAGTCGGTCGATCGGGGGTCGGCACCGGGGAGCTGTTTTTT CASSLVGRSGVGTGELFF - TRBJ2-2 - TRBV7-3
TGTGCCAGCAAAACAGGTAGCTCTGGAAACACCATATATTTT CASKTGSSGNTIYF - TRBJ1-3 - TRBV7-9
TGTGCCAGCAGCCAAGGGAGCGCACAGGGGAACTATGGCTACACCTTC CASSQGSAQGNYGYTF once TRBJ1-2 TRBD1 TRBV4-2
TGTGCCAGCAGCCCCGAGGGGGGATTTGATGAAAAACTGTTTTTT CASSPEGGFDEKLFF - TRBJ1-4 - TRBV5-6
TGTGCCAGCAGTCCCCGGCAGTCGCTGAACACTGAAGCTTTCTTT CASSPRQSLNTEAFF - TRBJ1-1 - TRBV27
TGTGCCAGTAGTACCCGGGACCGGCCTCCCTGGGAGCAGTACTTC CASSTRDRPPWEQYF - TRBJ2-7 - TRBV19
TGTGCCATCGGCGGCAGTACCTATAATTCACCCCTCCACTTT CAIGGSTYNSPLHF - TRBJ1-6 - TRBV10-3
TGTGCCAGCAGAGTAGGGTACACCGGGGAGCTGTTTTTT CASRVGYTGELFF - TRBJ2-2 - TRBV2
TGTGCCAGCAGCTCGCTAGGGGGTGAGCAGTTCTTC CASSSLGGEQFF - TRBJ2-1 - TRBV7-9
TGTGCCAGCAGGAGGGGGGGTTGGTACACCTTC CASRRGGWYTF - TRBJ1-2 - TRBV5-6
TGTGCCAGCAGCTTGTCTCAGGGGGCGACCAAAAACATTCAGTACTTC CASSLSQGATKNIQYF - TRBJ2-4 TRBD1 TRBV5-5